A single sample is the source of the 20 T cell receptor beta chains below, sequenced in a study of shared clonotypes between healthy human individuals. Produced via immunoSEQ multiplex PCR; TCRdb's table is partial and in-frame only. The sample records approximately 2,200,000 clones, about 92% being singletons. CD45RO negativity and positive selection for CCR7 defined naive CD8 cells, a population that excluded terminally differentiated effector memory CD45RA+ cells. The sample consisted of naive CD8+ T cells from PBMCs. The receptors were sampled from a man between 18 and 29 years old in good health. Some clones in this sample may be carry-over from other donors' samples.

This chain joins TRBV27 and TRBJ1-1, with a possible D match to TRBD1 (5 bases). The length of the CDR3 is 18 residues. Germline CDR1 is MNHEY and CDR2 is SMNVEV (reference sequence). The ends were cut back, 3 bases at V and 0 bases at J, with 20 bases in the middle. Written as DNA, the CDR3 is TGTGCCAGCAGTTTCATTGGTTCGGGGGATCGACTGAACACTGAAGCTTTCTTT. Its translation: CASSFIGSGDRLNTEAFF.

This clone was counted once. The chain combines TRBV7-9 with TRBJ2-1, with TRBD2 as a possible D gene (6 bases). V lost 4 bases and J 1 base, leaving 14 bases between the germline ends. Germline loops: CDR1 SEHNR, CDR2 FQNEAQ (reference sequence). The CDR3 sequence is 16 residues long. CDR3 coding DNA: TGTGCCAGCAGCTCTTCCTCTAGCGAATCCTACAATGAGCAGTTCTTC. Its protein product is CASSSSSSESYNEQFF.

The chain carries TRBV9 and TRBJ2-1, with a weak D call TRBD1 (6 bases). Looked up from germline, CDR1 is SGDLS and CDR2 is YYNGEE. V was clipped by 3 bases and J by 2 bases, with 18 bases between them. This CDR3 is built from 17 residues. The CDR3 spells CASSAPPGAGTYNEQFF. CDR3 DNA: TGTGCCAGCAGCGCCCCCCCAGGGGCAGGGACCTACAATGAGCAGTTCTTC. The whole variable domain, remainder taken from reference TRBV9 and TRBJ2-1, is DSGVTQTPKHLITATGQRVTLRCSPRSGDLSVYWYQQSLDQGLQFLIQYYNGEERAKGNILERFSAQQFPDLHSELNLSSLELGDSALYFCASSAPPGAGTYNEQFFGPGTRLTVL.

This clone was counted once. This chain connects TRBV11-2 to TRBJ2-2; D might be TRBD2 (5 bases). CDR3 length: 14 residues. V was clipped by 1 base and J by 6 bases, with 9 bases between them. Looked up from germline, CDR1 is SGHAT and CDR2 is FQNNGV. CDR3 in DNA: TGTGCCAGCAGCTTAGGAGGGTTGGCCGGGGAGCTGTTTTTT. Translating gives CASSLGGLAGELFF.

This sequence joins TRBV28 and TRBJ2-7; 7 nucleotides match TRBD1. Germline V gene lookup returns CDR1 MDHEN and CDR2 SYDVKM. This CDR3 is built from 15 residues. J lost 4 bases, V lost 5 bases, and 11 bases had no gene match. The CDR3 here is CASSLLGTVRYEQYF. The CDR3 DNA reads as TGTGCCAGCAGTCTACTCGGGACAGTGCGTTACGAGCAGTACTTC.

The genes are TRBV11-2 and TRBJ2-7; 10 bases are shared with TRBD1. Germline V gene lookup returns CDR1 SGHAT and CDR2 FQNNGV. The CDR3 covers 17 residues. V shed 4 bases, J shed 0 bases, and the junction held 9 bases outside the gene matches. The CDR3 coding sequence is TGTGCCAGCAGCTCCTTAGGGACAGGGGCTTTCTCCTACGAGCAGTACTTC. It is translated as CASSSLGTGAFSYEQYF.

The chain employs TRBV6-5 and TRBJ2-7; D might be TRBD1 (6 bases). The CDR3 sequence is 15 residues long. Deletions cut 2 bases from V and 5 bases from J, with 16 bases between. Germline CDR1 reads MNHEY; CDR2 reads SVGAGI. The CDR3 bases are TGTGCCAGCAGTTACCGGGCAGGGGCGCGCCACGAGCAGTACTTC. Its translation is CASSYRAGARHEQYF.

V gene TRBV5-4 combines with J gene TRBJ2-5; no clear D gene. The V and J ends lost 0 bases and 5 bases respectively, with 5 bases between them. CDR1 SGHNT and CDR2 YYREEE come from the germline V gene (reference sequence). This CDR3 has 12 residues. The DNA for the CDR3 is TGTGCCAGCAGCTTGGGGCCGGAGACCCAGTACTTC. Its protein is CASSLGPETQYF.

The rearrangement links TRBV7-6 to TRBJ1-2, with D uncertain. The CDR3 has 13 amino acids. Germline CDR1 reads SGHVS; CDR2 reads FNYEAQ. The V and J ends lost 5 bases and 1 base respectively, with 8 bases between them. The CDR3 DNA is TGTGCCAGCAGCCCACGCGTTAACTATGGCTACACCTTC. Encoded protein: CASSPRVNYGYTF.

This rearrangement joins TRBV4-1 to TRBJ2-1; TRBD2 aligns across 7 bases. The V gene end was trimmed by 9 bases and the J gene end by 3 bases; junction bases not matched to a gene: 11. Germline V gene lookup returns CDR1 MGHRA and CDR2 YSYEKL. This CDR3 spans 15 amino acids. CDR3 region: CASRLADGDYNEQFF. The DNA for the CDR3 is TGCGCCAGTAGGCTAGCGGATGGGGACTACAATGAGCAGTTCTTC.

The V and J genes are TRBV9 and TRBJ2-7, with TRBD2 identical over 8 bases. With V trimmed by 4 bases and J by 3 bases, 12 bases remained unmatched. CDR1 is SGDLS, CDR2 YYNGEE, per germline. The CDR3 sequence is 16 residues long. The CDR3 loop is CASSPGGFGTSYEQYF. DNA for the CDR3: TGTGCCAGCAGCCCTGGCGGCTTCGGGACTAGCTACGAGCAGTACTTC. The complete variable domain, with remaining parts taken from reference TRBV9 and TRBJ2-7, reads DSGVTQTPKHLITATGQRVTLRCSPRSGDLSVYWYQQSLDQGLQFLIQYYNGEERAKGNILERFSAQQFPDLHSELNLSSLELGDSALYFCASSPGGFGTSYEQYFGPGTRLTVT.

Written as DNA, the CDR3 is TGTGCCAGCAGCCCCAGCCCCTTCCTATTGGTGGAAGAGACCCAGTACTTC. This encodes CASSPSPFLLVEETQYF. J is TRBJ2-5 and V is TRBV11-1; D unclear. Germline CDR1 and CDR2: SGHAT and FQDESV (reference sequence). Trimming stripped 5 bases from V and 3 bases from J, with 22 bases between. This CDR3 has 17 residues.

This clone was counted a single time. The chain recombines TRBV2 with TRBJ1-5, with D unclear. Germline V gene data show CDR1 as SNHLY and CDR2 as FYNNEI. This CDR3 contains 15 residues. V was clipped by 1 base and J by 0 bases, with 7 bases between them. The CDR3 coding sequence is TGTGCCAGCAGTGAAGGAAGGGTTAGCAATCAGCCCCAGCATTTT. It encodes CASSEGRVSNQPQHF. The entire variable domain, with the rest obtained from reference TRBV2 and TRBJ1-5, is as follows: EPEVTQTPSHQVTQMGQEVILRCVPISNHLYFYWYRQILGQKVEFLVSFYNNEISEKSEIFDDQFSVERPDGSNFTLKIRSTKLEDSAMYFCASSEGRVSNQPQHFGDGTRLSIL.

In nucleotides, the CDR3 is TGCGCCAGCAGCCTCCACGGGACCGTCGCCTACAATGAGCAGTTCTTC. Its protein product is CASSLHGTVAYNEQFF. The chain links TRBV4-1 to TRBJ2-1; D is possibly TRBD1 or TRBD2 (5 bases each). The V end was cut by 4 bases, the J end by 2 bases, with 15 bases between. CDR1 MGHRA and CDR2 YSYEKL come from the germline V gene. This CDR3 has 16 residues.

The chain recombines TRBV4-2 with TRBJ2-3; unclear D gene. The CDR3 has 14 amino acids. V was clipped by 2 bases and J by 2 bases, with 8 bases between them. Germline V lookup: CDR1 LGHNA, CDR2 YNFKEQ. The CDR3 nucleotides are TGTGCCAGCAGCCAAAAACGCTACACAGATACGCAGTATTTT. It translates to CASSQKRYTDTQYF.

The chain combines TRBV6-5 with TRBJ1-1; weak D call: TRBD1 (6 bases). Germline CDR1 reads MNHEY; CDR2 reads SVGAGI. V lost 6 bases to trimming and J lost 5 bases, with 16 bases between them. The CDR3 extends over 14 amino acids. The CDR3 region has the DNA TGTGCCAGCAGGTGGTTGGGCCAGGGGACTGAAGCTTTCTTT. Its translation is CASRWLGQGTEAFF.

This chain uses TRBV19 with TRBJ2-2, with TRBD1 identical over 10 bases. Trimming took 9 bases from V and 3 from J; bases not matched to a gene: 7. This CDR3 contains 15 residues. Per germline, CDR1 LNHDA and CDR2 SQIVND (reference sequence). The CDR3 DNA is TGTGCCAGCCAAGGGACAGGGGTTGACACCGGGGAGCTGTTTTTT. Encoded protein: CASQGTGVDTGELFF. Filled out from reference TRBV19 and TRBJ2-2, the complete variable domain reads DGGITQSPKYLFRKEGQNVTLSCEQNLNHDAMYWYRQDPGQGLRLIYYSQIVNDFQKGDIAEGYSVSREKKESFPLTVTSAQKNPTAFYLCASQGTGVDTGELFFGEGSRLTVL.

The genes are TRBV5-1 and TRBJ1-4; possible D gene TRBD1, 5 bases. V was clipped by 4 bases and J by 7 bases, with 20 bases between them. The V gene's germline CDR1 is SGHRS and CDR2 YFSETQ. The CDR3 has 16 amino acids. The CDR3 protein is CASSLRMGVEGEKLFF. The DNA for the CDR3 is TGCGCCAGCAGCCTGAGGATGGGGGTGGAAGGTGAAAAACTGTTTTTT. The full variable domain, rest sourced from reference TRBV5-1 and TRBJ1-4, is KAGVTQTPRYLIKTRGQQVTLSCSPISGHRSVSWYQQTPGQGLQFLFEYFSETQRNKGNFPGRFSGRQFSNSRSEMNVSTLELGDSALYLCASSLRMGVEGEKLFFGSGTQLSVL.

The V gene is TRBV29-1, the J gene TRBJ2-5, with TRBD1 identical over 10 bases. Germline CDR1 reads SQVTM; CDR2 reads ANQGSEA. CDR3 length equals 13 residues. Unmatched junction bases numbered 4, after V lost 2 bases and J lost 7 bases. The DNA of the CDR3 is TGCAGCGTTGAAAAGACAGGGGGCGGGACCCAGTACTTC. This gives the protein CSVEKTGGGTQYF.

The CDR3 DNA is TGTGCCAGCAGCTTTTGGACAGCTAACACTGAAGCTTTCTTT. Translated, it gives CASSFWTANTEAFF. J is TRBJ1-1 and V is TRBV5-5; TRBD1 is a possible D gene (6 bases). Germline V gene sequence: CDR1 SGHKS, CDR2 YYEKEE (reference sequence). The CDR3 is made up of 14 amino acids. The V end was cut by 2 bases, the J end by 2 bases, with 10 bases between.